Below, 3 T cell receptor beta chains from the same sample are listed, as sequenced in a study of cytomegalovirus exposure and HLA in healthy donors (dated by TCRdb to about 2017). Libraries came from the immunoSEQ multiplex PCR assay. For the multiplex PCR, a mixture combining 60 forward primers for TCR Vbeta segments and 13 reverse primers for TCR Jbeta segments was used. The table comes from immuneACCESS by way of TCRdb, which keeps in-frame sequences with V and J called. Part of the clones is missing from these tables; in studies checked, under half for an unresolved V gene and the rest for unknown reasons. The sample records about 200,000 clones, 70% to 80% of which are singletons. Jointly, the top ten make up about 0.2% of the sample. The sequencing input was PBMCs. The receptors were gathered from a girl aged 2-10 years in good health and CMV-seronegative.

The chain carries TRBV18 and TRBJ2-7, with D unclear. From germline, CDR1 is KGHSH and CDR2 LQKENI. The CDR3 loop spans 14 amino acids. The germline V and J ends were trimmed by 2 bases and 1 base, with 9 bases remaining between them. CDR3 in DNA: TGTGCCAGCTCACCAAAGAGGATATCCTACGAGCAGTACTTC. The encoded protein is CASSPKRISYEQYF.

This sequence joins TRBV5-1 and TRBJ2-7; 9 bases are shared with TRBD1. This CDR3 has 14 residues. The germline V gene has CDR1 SGHRS and CDR2 YFSETQ. V lost 4 bases to trimming and J lost 6 bases; unmatched junction nucleotides: 8. CDR3 residues: CASSQGTGSIEQYF. The DNA for the CDR3 is TGCGCCAGCAGCCAGGGGACAGGGAGCATCGAGCAGTACTTC.

As DNA, the CDR3 is TGTGCCAGCAGCTCGGGTGAACAGGGGGAAAACACAGATACGCAGTATTTT. Protein product: CASSSGEQGENTDTQYF. This chain uses TRBV7-4 with TRBJ2-3, with TRBD1 matching 8 bases. In germline, CDR1 is SGHVT, CDR2 SQSDAQ. After removal of 4 bases from V and 2 bases from J, the junction contained 11 bases not matched to a gene. The length of the CDR3 is 17 residues. The full variable domain, with the rest looked up from reference TRBV7-4 and TRBJ2-3, is GAGVSQSPRYKVAKRGRDVALRCDSISGHVTLYWYRQTLGQGSEVLTYSQSDAQRDKSGRPSGRFSAERPERSVSTLKIQRTEQGDSAVYLCASSSGEQGENTDTQYFGPGTRLTVL.